Each of the 22 T cell receptor beta chains below was sequenced from the same sample in a study of cytomegalovirus exposure and HLA in healthy donors. Amplification used 60 Vbeta primers and 13 Jbeta primers. Method: immunoSEQ multiplex PCR; TCRdb's copy keeps in-frame clones and lacks some. Among fewer than 65,000 clones listed, roughly 85% were seen once. Sequences were obtained from PBMCs. These receptors came from a man aged 30-40 years in good health and CMV-seronegative.

V usage is TRBV15 and J usage is TRBJ2-1; possibly TRBD2 for D (6 bases). Trimming took 11 bases from V and 8 from J, leaving 25 bases between them. Germline-derived CDR1 and CDR2 are LNHNV and YYDKDF (reference sequence). CDR3 length equals 15 residues. The CDR3, as DNA: TGTGCCTCCTCTTGGGGCGGGGCCGTCATACATGAGCAGTTCTTC. Its protein product is CASSWGGAVIHEQFF.

The chain is built from TRBV4-3 and TRBJ1-1, with 7 bases matching TRBD1. The CDR3 totals 14 residues. The V gene end was trimmed by 5 bases and the J gene end by 2 bases; junction bases not matched to a gene: 5. The germline V gene encodes CDR1 LGHNA and CDR2 YSLEER. Written as DNA, the CDR3 is TGCGCCAGCAGCAGGGGGGACAGAAACACTGAAGCTTTCTTT. It yields the protein CASSRGDRNTEAFF.

This chain connects TRBV4-3 to TRBJ2-7, with 9 positions matching TRBD1. Germline V gene lookup returns CDR1 LGHNA and CDR2 YSLEER. This CDR3 has 15 residues. The V gene end was trimmed by 2 bases and the J gene end by 2 bases; junction bases not matched to a gene: 4. The CDR3 sequence is CASSQTGTGTYEQYF. The CDR3 DNA sequence: TGCGCCAGCAGCCAAACCGGGACAGGGACCTACGAGCAGTACTTC.

This clone was seen more than once but under ten times. The chain employs TRBV6-6 and TRBJ2-7, with 8 bases aligning to TRBD1. The V segment lost 6 bases and the J segment 5 bases; nucleotides outside the gene matches: 6. The CDR3 has 13 residues. Germline CDR1 MNHNY, CDR2 SVGAGI (reference sequence). The CDR3 reads CASSHGQGNEQYF. DNA of the CDR3: TGTGCCAGCAGCCACGGACAGGGTAACGAGCAGTACTTC.

This chain links TRBV25-1 with TRBJ1-6; D not resolved. The CDR3 runs to 15 residues. The germline V and J ends were trimmed by 4 bases and 5 bases, with 12 bases remaining between them. Germline V lookup: CDR1 MGHDK, CDR2 SYGVNS. CDR3 in DNA: TGTGCCAGCAGTGCGGGTGGGAGTAATAATTCACCCCTCCACTTT. Its protein product is CASSAGGSNNSPLHF.

This clone was recorded only once. The chain joins TRBV19 to TRBJ1-1; tentatively, D is TRBD1 (5 bases). Germline lookup yields CDR1 LNHDA and CDR2 SQIVND (reference sequence). This CDR3 has 14 amino acids. V was pared by 6 bases and J by 5 bases, with 16 bases between. CDR3 region: CASRRDVVATEAFF. Here the CDR3 DNA reads TGTGCCAGTAGGCGGGACGTCGTAGCGACTGAAGCTTTCTTT.

This sequence joins TRBV7-9 and TRBJ2-6; weak D call: TRBD1 (5 bases). This CDR3 region has 15 residues. The germline CDR1 and CDR2 sequences are SEHNR and FQNEAQ (reference sequence). Trimming pared 2 bases from V and 3 bases from J, leaving 8 bases between. In DNA form, the CDR3 reads TGTGCCAGCAGCTTAAAGGGGCTTGGGGCCAACGTCCTGACTTTC. Its translation: CASSLKGLGANVLTF.

The chain links TRBV30 to TRBJ2-1, with D possibly TRBD2 on 5 matching bases. The V end lost 0 bases, the J end lost 7 bases, and 16 bases lay between the germline ends. Germline CDR1 and CDR2: GTSNPN and SVGIG (reference sequence). This CDR3 is 15 amino acids long. The CDR3: CAWSVLVLGDNEQFF. DNA of the CDR3: TGTGCCTGGAGTGTACTTGTACTGGGAGATAATGAGCAGTTCTTC.

The chain carries TRBV29-1 and TRBJ2-2; D is undetermined. CDR3 length: 14 residues. Trimming pared 3 bases from V and 8 bases from J, leaving 16 bases between. CDR1 SQVTM and CDR2 ANQGSEA come from the germline V gene. CDR3 amino acids: CSVDPAGLGGELFF. The CDR3 coding sequence is TGCAGCGTTGACCCGGCAGGTTTGGGTGGGGAGCTGTTTTTT.

V and J are TRBV6-5 and TRBJ2-1, with TRBD2 matching over 12 bases. Germline V gene data show CDR1 as MNHEY and CDR2 as SVGAGI. Trimming at V came to 6 bases and at J to 6 bases, leaving 0 bases not matched to a gene. The CDR3 extends over 13 amino acids. DNA of the CDR3: TGTGCCAGCAGGACTAGCGGGAGCAATGAGCAGTTCTTC. Translating gives CASRTSGSNEQFF.

For this clone: One end of the junction does not line up with germline, which may come from a read error. The sample contains more than one DNA sequence encoding this CDR3. This rearrangement joins TRBV5-1 to TRBJ1-4; D is perhaps TRBD1 (5 bases). Germline V gene data show CDR1 as SGHRS and CDR2 as YFSETQ. This CDR3 has 14 amino acids. The CDR3 loop reads CASSLGGLDEKLFF. CDR3 DNA: TGCGCCAGCAGCTTGGGGGGACTTGATGAAAAGCTGTTTTTT.

This clone was seen just once. The chain carries TRBV29-1 and TRBJ2-7, with D perhaps matching TRBD2 (5 bases). The V gene lost 1 base and the J gene lost 3 bases, with 19 bases spanning the gap. Germline loops: CDR1 SQVTM, CDR2 ANQGSEA. The CDR3 is 16 amino acids. CDR3 bases: TGCAGCGTTGAAGTAGGTGGCGGGCAGGCCCTCTACGAGCAGTACTTC. Translating it yields CSVEVGGGQALYEQYF.

The chain joins TRBV30 to TRBJ1-5, with 8 bases fitting TRBD1. Trimming removed 5 bases from V and 6 bases from J; junction bases left unmatched: 6. The CDR3 is made up of 13 amino acids. Per germline, CDR1 GTSNPN and CDR2 SVGIG (reference sequence). CDR3 DNA sequence: TGTGCCTGGGGCAGGGGGCCGAGTCAGCCCCAGCATTTT. Translation gives CAWGRGPSQPQHF.

This clone came up a few times. This chain links TRBV4-3 with TRBJ2-5; TRBD2 aligns across 8 bases. Germline V gene sequence: CDR1 LGHNA, CDR2 YSLEER. The CDR3 runs to 19 residues. V trimming: 1 base; J trimming: 1 base; junction bases outside the gene matches: 14. This chain's CDR3 is CASSQGIQWREVPQETQYF. Written as DNA, the CDR3 is TGCGCCAGCAGCCAAGGGATCCAGTGGCGGGAGGTGCCCCAAGAGACCCAGTACTTC.

The chain couples TRBV5-1 to TRBJ1-3; D is unresolved. Trimming cost V 7 bases and J 4 bases, with 9 bases left between them. The CDR3 is made up of 12 amino acids. Germline assignment: CDR1 SGHRS and CDR2 YFSETQ. CDR3 coding DNA: TGCGCCAGCTCGTCGGGAGGAAACACCATATATTTT. This gives the protein CASSSGGNTIYF.

Turning to this clone: The CDR3 does not end in the conserved phenylalanine or tryptophan, so this is likely a read error. The V and J genes are TRBV6-5 and TRBJ2-7, with 12 bases fitting TRBD2. V shed 6 bases and J 3 bases; nucleotides not matched to a gene: 6. The germline CDR1 and CDR2 sequences are MNHEY and SVGAGI. This CDR3 comprises 15 residues. CDR3 DNA: TGTGCCAGCAGCCTCACTAGCGGGGGGTTCTACGAGCAGTACCTC. It yields the protein CASSLTSGGFYEQYL.

This chain uses TRBV2 with TRBJ1-2, with 7 bases matching TRBD1. With 7 bases clipped from V and 4 bases from J, the junction kept 12 bases outside the gene matches. Germline loops: CDR1 SNHLY, CDR2 FYNNEI. CDR3 size: 15 residues. Here the CDR3 reads CASTPQGQAAYGYTF. DNA for the CDR3: TGTGCCAGCACCCCGCAAGGACAGGCGGCCTATGGCTACACCTTC.

The J gene is TRBJ2-1, the V gene TRBV5-6; TRBD2 is a possible D gene (6 bases). CDR1 is SGHDT, CDR2 YYEEEE, per germline. V gave up 4 bases and J gave up 1 base, with 15 bases separating them. The CDR3 has 16 residues. CDR3 sequence (DNA): TGTGCCAGCAGCCAAGGGGACTGGAGGTCCTACAATGAGCAGTTCTTC. Translation: CASSQGDWRSYNEQFF. Full variable domain (rest looked up from reference TRBV5-6 and TRBJ2-1): DAGVTQSPTHLIKTRGQQVTLRCSPKSGHDTVSWYQQALGQGPQFIFQYYEEEERQRGNFPDRFSGHQFPNYSSELNVNALLLGDSALYLCASSQGDWRSYNEQFFGPGTRLTVL.

This clone has just one count. The chain has TRBV27 and TRBJ2-7, with D possibly matching TRBD1 (6 bases). The germline CDR1 and CDR2 sequences are MNHEY and SMNVEV (reference sequence). V gave up 2 bases and J gave up 0 bases, with 26 bases separating them. The CDR3 is 20 residues long. DNA for the CDR3: TGTGCCAGCAGTTTACACCACCTAAAATCCTATCGGGACATCTCCTACGAGCAGTACTTC. It specifies CASSLHHLKSYRDISYEQYF.

The chain combines TRBV2 with TRBJ1-5, with TRBD1 matching 9 bases. Germline V gives CDR1 SNHLY, CDR2 FYNNEI. V shed 6 bases, J shed 6 bases, and the junction held 6 bases outside the gene matches. The CDR3 contains 14 residues. CDR3 nucleotides: TGTGCCAGCAGAGGGACAGGGCGGGGTCAGCCCCAGCATTTT. It encodes CASRGTGRGQPQHF.

The chain uses TRBV5-1 and TRBJ2-7; TRBD2 is a possible D gene (6 bases). The V and J ends lost 5 bases and 6 bases respectively, with 15 bases between them. Germline V CDR1 and CDR2: SGHRS, YFSETQ. The CDR3 sequence is 13 residues long. This CDR3 is CASRRPEGFEQYF. The DNA of the CDR3 is TGCGCCAGCAGACGACCGGAGGGGTTCGAGCAGTACTTC.

The CDR3 loop is CASSYGTAQGLAGGRGPEQYF. As DNA, the CDR3 is TGCGCCAGCAGCTACGGGACAGCCCAGGGACTAGCGGGGGGGCGTGGACCCGAGCAGTACTTC. This chain links TRBV5-1 with TRBJ2-7; 16 bases map to TRBD2. Germline assignment: CDR1 SGHRS and CDR2 YFSETQ. Trimming removed 3 bases from V and 6 bases from J; junction bases left unmatched: 21. This CDR3 is built from 21 residues.